These 31 T cell receptor beta chains were sequenced from one sample in a study of memory CD4+ T cells and cytomegalovirus serostatus. Single viable CD3+CD4+CD8-CD45RO+ cells were sorted as the memory CD4+ T cells. TCRdb's copy holds only in-frame clones and misses some; the assay was immunoSEQ multiplex PCR. The sample carries 75,000 to 95,000 clones, 75% to 90% recorded once. Sample: memory CD4+ T cells from blood. Receptor source: an adult in good health and CMV-seronegative.

J is TRBJ1-3 and V is TRBV6-5, with TRBD1 matching 8 bases. The J segment lost 7 bases and the V segment lost 5 bases, leaving 7 bases of the junction unmatched. Germline CDR1 and CDR2: MNHEY and SVGAGI. The CDR3 consists of 14 residues. The CDR3 nucleotides are TGTGCCAGCAGTCAGCAGCGGACAGGGAACACCATATATTTT. Its translation is CASSQQRTGNTIYF.

The chain has TRBV2 and TRBJ1-5; D is uncertain. V dropped 5 bases and J dropped 0 bases, with 14 bases sitting between them. The CDR3 sequence is 16 residues long. Germline CDR1 is SNHLY and CDR2 is FYNNEI. The chain's CDR3 is CASSPGILYSNQPQHF. In DNA, the CDR3 is TGTGCCAGCAGTCCTGGGATCCTGTATAGCAATCAGCCCCAGCATTTT.

The rearrangement links TRBV11-2 to TRBJ2-3; 7 bases line up with TRBD1. The V gene end was trimmed by 1 base and the J gene end by 2 bases; junction bases not matched to a gene: 3. CDR3 length: 15 amino acids. CDR1 and CDR2 from the germline V gene are SGHAT and FQNNGV. The CDR3 sequence is CASSLAGTATDTQYF. The CDR3 nucleotides are TGTGCCAGCAGCTTAGCCGGGACAGCCACAGATACGCAGTATTTT.

V gene TRBV7-9 combines with J gene TRBJ2-3; D ambiguous. Germline CDR1 and CDR2: SEHNR and FQNEAQ (reference sequence). The V and J ends lost 5 bases and 1 base respectively, with 13 bases between them. There are 15 residues in the CDR3. The CDR3 protein is CASSLMAAGTDTQYF. CDR3 nucleotides: TGTGCCAGCAGCCTGATGGCGGCCGGCACAGATACGCAGTATTTT.

The CDR3: CASGRADNYGYTF. In DNA, the CDR3 is TGCGCCAGCGGTCGGGCAGACAACTATGGCTACACCTTC. The chain employs TRBV5-1 and TRBJ1-2; no definite D call. Trimming shortened V by 7 bases and J by 2 bases, and 12 bases separated the two germline ends. The CDR3 length is 13 residues. Germline values: CDR1 SGHRS, CDR2 YFSETQ.

The chain uses TRBV30 and TRBJ2-7; D uncertain. Germline loops: CDR1 GTSNPN, CDR2 SVGIG (reference sequence). The CDR3 sequence is 11 residues long. V shed 4 bases and J shed 3 bases, with 7 bases lying between them. The CDR3 loop is CAWMIDYEQYF. CDR3 sequence (DNA): TGTGCCTGGATGATAGACTACGAGCAGTACTTC.

In its sample, this clone was seen once. The rearrangement links TRBV6-1 to TRBJ1-2; no reliable D call. The CDR3 runs to 15 residues. Trimming removed 5 bases from V and 3 bases from J, with 16 bases in between. Per the germline V gene, CDR1 is MNHNS and CDR2 is SASEGT. CDR3 DNA: TGTGCCAGCAGTATAAGCGGGGAAGTACACTATGGCTACACCTTC. Protein: CASSISGEVHYGYTF.

The gene calls are TRBV6-1 and TRBJ1-2; 8 nucleotides agree with TRBD1. The V gene end was trimmed by 3 bases and the J gene end by 8 bases; junction bases not matched to a gene: 5. CDR1 and CDR2 (germline): MNHNS, SASEGT. The CDR3 sequence is 13 residues long. CDR3 protein: CASSETGDGGYTF. The CDR3 DNA sequence: TGTGCCAGCAGTGAGACAGGGGATGGCGGCTACACCTTC.

This chain uses TRBV4-1 with TRBJ1-1, with TRBD1 matching 8 bases. The germline CDR1 and CDR2 sequences are MGHRA and YSYEKL. The CDR3 has 16 amino acids. Trimming removed 4 bases from V and 1 base from J; junction bases left unmatched: 8. The DNA for the CDR3 is TGCGCCAGCAGCCCCGGGAGAGGACAGGGGAACACTGAAGCTTTCTTT. Translating gives CASSPGRGQGNTEAFF.

The CDR3 DNA is TGTGCCAGCATGCGTCAGAACGAGCAGTACTTC. It specifies CASMRQNEQYF. The chain has TRBV6-5 and TRBJ2-7; D uncertain. Trimming took 7 bases from V and 5 from J, leaving 9 bases between them. Germline V gene sequence: CDR1 MNHEY, CDR2 SVGAGI. The CDR3 spans 11 residues.

The chain's CDR3 is CASSSRQGFDTEAFF. CDR3 bases: TGTGCCAGCAGTTCCAGACAGGGATTCGACACTGAAGCTTTCTTT. This chain connects TRBV6-5 to TRBJ1-1; 7 nucleotides agree with TRBD1. CDR1 and CDR2 from the germline V gene are MNHEY and SVGAGI. The CDR3 runs to 15 residues. The V segment lost 4 bases and the J segment 3 bases; nucleotides outside the gene matches: 8.

The chain combines TRBV5-1 with TRBJ2-3; 13 bases agree with TRBD2. The CDR3 has 16 residues. Losses at the gene ends were 3 bases for V and 5 bases for J; bases not matched to a gene: 6. CDR1 is SGHRS, CDR2 YFSETQ, per germline. The CDR3 protein is CASSSGTSGEGDTQYF. The DNA of the CDR3 is TGCGCCAGCAGCTCCGGGACTAGCGGGGAGGGAGATACGCAGTATTTT.

The chain joins TRBV5-4 to TRBJ2-2, with D possibly matching TRBD1 (6 bases). Deletions cut 4 bases from V and 2 bases from J, with 12 bases between. Germline CDR1 reads SGHNT; CDR2 reads YYREEE (reference sequence). The CDR3 runs 15 residues. The DNA of the CDR3 is TGTGCCAGCAGCCAGGACAGCCCTAACACCGGGGAGCTGTTTTTT. Protein product: CASSQDSPNTGELFF. The full variable domain, with the rest looked up from reference TRBV5-4 and TRBJ2-2, is ETGVTQSPTHLIKTRGQQVTLRCSSQSGHNTVSWYQQALGQGPQFIFQYYREEENGRGNFPPRFSGLQFPNYSSELNVNALELDDSALYLCASSQDSPNTGELFFGEGSRLTVL.

This chain links TRBV19 with TRBJ2-1; tentatively, D is TRBD1 (6 bases). The CDR3 has 13 residues. The V gene lost 6 bases and the J gene lost 3 bases, with 9 bases spanning the gap. CDR1 and CDR2 (germline): LNHDA, SQIVND (reference sequence). The chain's CDR3 is CASRRDNYNEQFF. CDR3 DNA sequence: TGTGCCAGTAGAAGGGACAACTACAATGAGCAGTTCTTC.

V is TRBV11-2 and J is TRBJ1-6; D is unclear. V was clipped by 4 bases and J by 8 bases, with 15 bases between them. Germline-derived CDR1 and CDR2 are SGHAT and FQNNGV. This CDR3 comprises 15 residues. The CDR3 DNA follows: TGTGCCAGCAGCTCGTCCGGGATGGAATATTCACCCCTCCACTTT. Translation: CASSSSGMEYSPLHF.

The chain links TRBV6-4 to TRBJ1-1; possible D gene TRBD1, 6 bases. This CDR3 is built from 14 residues. Germline V CDR1 and CDR2: MRHNA, SNTAGT. Trimming removed 0 bases from V and 5 bases from J, with 10 bases in between. DNA for the CDR3: TGTGCCAGCAGTGACTCGGGGAGGGGGACTGAAGCTTTCTTT. Amino acids: CASSDSGRGTEAFF.

The J gene is TRBJ1-1, the V gene TRBV6-5; no definite D call. Germline lookup yields CDR1 MNHEY and CDR2 SVGAGI. V gave up 8 bases and J gave up 1 base, with 5 bases separating them. This CDR3 spans 11 amino acids. CDR3 nucleotides: TGTGCCAGCGGTAGGAACACTGAAGCTTTCTTT. Translating it yields CASGRNTEAFF.

As DNA, the CDR3 is TGCAGCGTTGAACGCGGGAGCCCAGAGGAATCCCCCTACGAGCAGTACTTC. Translating it yields CSVERGSPEESPYEQYF. The V and J genes are TRBV29-1 and TRBJ2-7; 7 bases fit TRBD2. This CDR3 has 17 amino acids. V trimming: 2 bases; J trimming: 2 bases; junction bases outside the gene matches: 15. The germline V gene encodes CDR1 SQVTM and CDR2 ANQGSEA.

The chain employs TRBV7-2 and TRBJ1-3; D remains ambiguous. Germline assignment: CDR1 SGHTA and CDR2 FQGNSA. Trimming stripped 5 bases from V and 0 bases from J, with 11 bases between. The CDR3 runs 15 residues. CDR3 DNA sequence: TGTGCCAGCAGCCGCGCGGCCATCTCTGGAAACACCATATATTTT. This translates into CASSRAAISGNTIYF.

As to this clone: An end of the junction does not agree with germline; a read error may underlie this. The V and J genes are TRBV7-7 and TRBJ2-2; D uncertain. CDR1 is SSHAT and CDR2 is FNYEAQ in the germline V gene (reference sequence). The CDR3 spans 14 residues. The CDR3 nucleotides are TGTGCTAGCAGCCAATGGATGAACACCGGGGAGCTGTTTTTT. This translates into CASSQWMNTGELFF.

The rearrangement links TRBV13 to TRBJ2-1; possible D gene TRBD2, 5 bases. Between the trimmed V and J ends, which lost 1 base and 13 bases, there was a span of 11 bases. CDR1 is PRHDT and CDR2 is FYEKMQ in the germline V gene (reference sequence). The CDR3 extends over 12 amino acids. The CDR3 sequence: CASSLAGILQFF. The CDR3 DNA sequence: TGTGCCAGCAGCTTAGCGGGAATTTTACAGTTCTTC.

The CDR3 bases are TGTGCCTGGGGGGGGGAAGAGCTGTTTTTT. It encodes CAWGGEELFF. The V and J genes are TRBV30 and TRBJ1-4, with D perhaps matching TRBD1 (5 bases). This CDR3 is 10 amino acids long. The ends were cut back, 5 bases at V and 14 bases at J, with 12 bases in the middle. In germline, CDR1 is GTSNPN, CDR2 SVGIG (reference sequence).

V and J are TRBV4-1 and TRBJ1-1, with TRBD1 as a possible D gene (5 bases). This CDR3 contains 14 residues. CDR1 and CDR2 from the germline V gene are MGHRA and YSYEKL. V was trimmed by 5 bases and J by 1 base, leaving 11 bases between them. The CDR3 DNA sequence: TGCGCCAGCAGCTACCCCGGGGGGAACACTGAAGCTTTCTTT. Translating gives CASSYPGGNTEAFF.

The V and J genes are TRBV5-4 and TRBJ2-2; D is unresolved. The CDR3 length is 15 residues. V shed 2 bases and J shed 1 base, with 9 bases lying between them. CDR1 and CDR2 from the germline V gene are SGHNT and YYREEE (reference sequence). CDR3 nucleotide sequence: TGTGCCAGCAGCTTAGGCAGGCGGAACACCGGGGAGCTGTTTTTT. Protein product: CASSLGRRNTGELFF.

CDR3 in amino acids: CASSEGRVVVSTQYF. DNA of the CDR3: TGTGCCAGCAGTGAGGGCAGGGTAGTGGTATCTACGCAGTATTTT. The rearrangement uses TRBV6-1 and TRBJ2-3; TRBD1 might be the D (5 bases). The V end lost 3 bases, the J end lost 8 bases, and 18 bases lay between the germline ends. In germline, CDR1 is MNHNS, CDR2 SASEGT. This CDR3 spans 15 amino acids.

This clone was recorded once. The V gene is TRBV7-9, the J gene TRBJ1-4; weak D call: TRBD1 (5 bases). Germline lookup yields CDR1 SEHNR and CDR2 FQNEAQ (reference sequence). This CDR3 spans 14 amino acids. The V end was cut by 8 bases, the J end by 0 bases, with 10 bases between. The CDR3 nucleotides read TGTGCCAGCGGGACTCTTGCAACTAATGAAAAACTGTTTTTT. Translation gives CASGTLATNEKLFF.

This clone is a singleton in its sample. This chain uses TRBV19 with TRBJ1-2; 7 positions agree with TRBD1. This CDR3 region has 13 residues. Germline lookup yields CDR1 LNHDA and CDR2 SQIVND (reference sequence). The J segment lost 7 bases and the V segment lost 3 bases, leaving 5 bases of the junction unmatched. CDR3 in DNA: TGTGCCAGTAGTATGGACAGGAGAGGTGGCTACACCTTC. Translated, it gives CASSMDRRGGYTF.

The V and J genes are TRBV5-1 and TRBJ1-6, with D perhaps TRBD1 (5 bases). Germline V gene data show CDR1 as SGHRS and CDR2 as YFSETQ. V lost 3 bases, J lost 3 bases, and 10 bases lay in between. CDR3 size: 15 residues. The CDR3 region has the DNA TGCGCCAGCAGCTCGGGGGGGTACTATAATTCACCCCTCCACTTT. It specifies CASSSGGYYNSPLHF. The full variable domain, in which reference TRBV5-1 and TRBJ1-6 provide the parts outside the CDR3, is KAGVTQTPRYLIKTRGQQVTLSCSPISGHRSVSWYQQTPGQGLQFLFEYFSETQRNKGNFPGRFSGRQFSNSRSEMNVSTLELGDSALYLCASSSGGYYNSPLHFGNGTRLTVT.

The genes are TRBV29-1 and TRBJ1-4; D unresolved. This CDR3 region has 13 residues. Trimming removed 4 bases from V and 0 bases from J, with 6 bases in between. Germline lookup yields CDR1 SQVTM and CDR2 ANQGSEA. The CDR3 DNA reads as TGCAGCGTTGGGCGGGCAACTAATGAAAAACTGTTTTTT. Its protein product is CSVGRATNEKLFF.

CDR3 region: CAISPGDRTYGYTF. Written as DNA, the CDR3 is TGTGCCATCAGTCCTGGGGACAGAACCTATGGCTACACCTTC. The chain carries TRBV10-3 and TRBJ1-2; 7 bases fit TRBD1. Losses at the gene ends were 5 bases for V and 4 bases for J; bases not matched to a gene: 7. Germline lookup yields CDR1 ENHRY and CDR2 SYGVKD. The CDR3 runs to 14 residues.

The chain joins TRBV18 to TRBJ1-4, with TRBD1 as a possible D gene (5 bases). Germline values: CDR1 KGHSH, CDR2 LQKENI. This CDR3 has 14 amino acids. Trimming pared 6 bases from V and 1 base from J, leaving 9 bases between. CDR3 residues: CASSPGLTNEKLFF. The DNA for the CDR3 is TGTGCCAGCTCGCCAGGGCTAACTAATGAAAAACTGTTTTTT. The variable domain in full, with the rest retrieved from reference TRBV18 and TRBJ1-4, is NAGVMQNPRHLVRRRGQEARLRCSPMKGHSHVYWYRQLPEEGLKFMVYLQKENIIDESGMPKERFSAEFPKEGPSILRIQQVVRGDSAAYFCASSPGLTNEKLFFGSGTQLSVL.